A selection of T cell receptor beta chains follows, all from one sample in a study of blood T cell repertoires in COVID-19. Using immunoSEQ multiplex PCR, the repertoire was profiled, and TCRdb retains in-frame clones only, with some absent. The sample holds more than 110,000 clones, under 85% seen once. Sequencing used peripheral blood. These receptors all come from a human donor in a cohort sampled during active COVID-19. CDR3s include the opening cysteine and the closing phenylalanine or tryptophan. A D gene is named only where the DNA matches it firmly. The listing skips clone size in some rows; elsewhere it reads once, few, many or a size class.

j_call clone_size v_call d_call cdr3_nt cdr3_aa
TRBJ2-7 NA TRBV10-2 TRBD1 TGCGCCAGCAGTGACTACGCGGAGACAGGGATCTACGAGCAGTACTTC CASSDYAETGIYEQYF
TRBJ2-3 once TRBV5-1 TRBD2 TGCGCCAGCGGCCCGGGAGGGGGGCGGACAGATACGCAGTATTTT CASGPGGGRTDTQYF
TRBJ2-3 NA TRBV5-1 TRBD2 TGCGCCAGCAGCCTAGGGACTAGCGGGGGGGCCGTAGATACGCAGTATTTT CASSLGTSGGAVDTQYF
TRBJ1-6 NA TRBV30 TRBD1 TGTGCCTGGAGTTTCGGGACAGGGGAATCACCCCTCCACTTT CAWSFGTGESPLHF
TRBJ1-3 NA TRBV19 NA TGTGCCAGTAGTACGACGGGAAGCTCTGGAAACACCATATATTTT CASSTTGSSGNTIYF
TRBJ2-3 NA TRBV5-4 TRBD2 TGTGCCAGCAGCTTGGGGTTAGCGGGGGGCAGAGTTACGCAGTATTTT CASSLGLAGGRVTQYF
TRBJ2-7 NA TRBV6-5 TRBD1 TGTGCCAGCAGTAGAGCCGGGACAGGGTTGGACGAGCAGTACTTC CASSRAGTGLDEQYF
TRBJ1-5 NA TRBV4-1 TRBD1 TGCGCCAGCAGCTCTTACCCAGGACAGGAGGTTAATCAGCCCCAGCATTTT CASSSYPGQEVNQPQHF
TRBJ1-3 NA TRBV29-1 TRBD1 TGCAGCGTTACGACAGGGGGGAACACCATATATTTT CSVTTGGNTIYF
TRBJ1-2 NA TRBV5-1 TRBD1 TGCGCCAGCAGCTCCGCGGGACAGGGAAATGGCTACACCTTC CASSSAGQGNGYTF
TRBJ2-4 NA TRBV18 NA TGTGCCAGCTCACCTTTTGACAGTTTACAAGCCAAAAACATTCAGTACTTC CASSPFDSLQAKNIQYF
TRBJ1-2 NA TRBV6-1 NA TGTGCCAGCAGTGAAGTTTCAGGTGCCCATGGCTACACCTTC CASSEVSGAHGYTF
TRBJ2-5 NA TRBV27 TRBD2 TGTGCCAGCAGTCCCGGACTAGCGGGGGGGCCGGGGGAGACCCAGTACTTC CASSPGLAGGPGETQYF
TRBJ1-6 few TRBV4-2 NA TGTGCCAGCAGCCAAGTCCCGGGGGGGGCAGACAATTCACCCCTCCACTTT CASSQVPGGADNSPLHF
TRBJ1-1 few TRBV5-1 NA TGCGCCAGCAGCCCCCTAGGGCCGGGCGGGGTGACTGAAGCTTTCTTT CASSPLGPGGVTEAFF
TRBJ2-7 NA TRBV3-1/TRBV3-2 TRBD1 TGTGCCAGCAGTCGACAGGGGGCCTACGAGCAGTACTTC CASSRQGAYEQYF
TRBJ1-2 NA TRBV7-9 TRBD1 TGTGCCAGCAGCCAACCCGGGACAGCCTCTAACTATGGCTACACCTTC CASSQPGTASNYGYTF
TRBJ2-5 few TRBV5-4 NA TGTGCCAGCAGGAGACAGGAAGAGACCCAGTACTTC CASRRQEETQYF
TRBJ1-2 NA TRBV5-4 TRBD1 TGTGCCAGCAGCCACTCCGGGACAGCCGCGGTGGGTGGCTACACCTTC CASSHSGTAAVGGYTF
TRBJ2-2 NA TRBV30 TRBD1 TGTGCCTGGAGCGCGGGCAGGACAGGAGGCCGGTCTGGGGAGCTGTTTTTT CAWSAGRTGGRSGELFF
TRBJ2-3 NA TRBV18 TRBD1 TGTGCCAGCTCACCACCGAACAGGGGGTCGGCAGATACGCAGTATTTT CASSPPNRGSADTQYF
TRBJ1-2 NA TRBV6-4 NA TGTGCCAGCAGTGAAACAGGAGACAGTTTCTCCGGCTACACCTTC CASSETGDSFSGYTF
TRBJ2-3 NA TRBV29-1 TRBD2 TGCAGCGCTAGAAGCGGGGGGGCCCCAGATACGCAGTATTTT CSARSGGAPDTQYF
TRBJ2-4 NA TRBV3-1/TRBV3-2 NA TGTGCCAGCAGCCAAGACCCTTTTGCCGGTTTAGCCAAAAACATTCAGTACTTC CASSQDPFAGLAKNIQYF
TRBJ2-1 few TRBV5-4 TRBD1 TGTGCCAGCAGCCGGGACAGGGGTTCCTACAATGAGCAGTTCTTC CASSRDRGSYNEQFF
TRBJ2-3 once TRBV24-1 TRBD2 TGTGCCACCAGTGATACCCAGCGGGGGGCGGTAGATACGCAGTATTTT CATSDTQRGAVDTQYF
TRBJ2-7 NA TRBV6-2/TRBV6-3 TRBD2 TGTGCCAGCAGTTCCCCCAGCGGGGGCCTCTACGAGCAGTACTTC CASSSPSGGLYEQYF
TRBJ2-7 NA TRBV7-3 NA TGTGCCAGCAGCGAAACCCCCGGGTCCAAACAGTACTTC CASSETPGSKQYF
TRBJ1-4 NA TRBV28 TRBD1 TGTGCCAGCAGTCGTTCCGGGACAGCGAATGAAAAACTGTTTTTT CASSRSGTANEKLFF
TRBJ1-2 NA TRBV2 NA TGTGCCACCACAGTAATATATGGCTACACCTTC CATTVIYGYTF
TRBJ2-5 NA TRBV7-2 TRBD2 TGTGCCAGCAGCTTAAACGGGGGGGCTGAGACCCAGTACTTC CASSLNGGAETQYF
TRBJ2-1 NA TRBV28 TRBD2 TGTGCCAGCAGGCCGCGACTAGCGGCGAATGAGCAGTTCTTC CASRPRLAANEQFF
TRBJ2-5 NA TRBV19 NA TGTGCCAGTAGTAGGGGGGTAGTGGTACGGGAGACCCAGTACTTC CASSRGVVVRETQYF
TRBJ2-3 NA TRBV27 TRBD2 TGTGCCAGCAGTTCACGGACTAGCGGGGGGGTCAAAGATACGCAGTATTTT CASSSRTSGGVKDTQYF
TRBJ2-5 NA TRBV6-5 NA TGTGCCAGCAGCGTATTCAGGGGCCAAGAGACCCAGTACTTC CASSVFRGQETQYF
TRBJ1-2 NA TRBV19 NA TGTGCCAGTAGAAGGAGGGGTCCAGCTAACTATGGCTACACCTTC CASRRRGPANYGYTF
TRBJ2-3 NA TRBV5-5 TRBD1 TGTGCCAGCAGCTTGGGGACAGGGGCAACAGATACGCAGTATTTT CASSLGTGATDTQYF
TRBJ1-1 few TRBV5-1 TRBD1 TGCGCCAGCAGCTGGGGACAGGGGGTTACCACTGAAGCTTTCTTT CASSWGQGVTTEAFF
TRBJ2-3 NA TRBV13 TRBD2 TGTGCCAGCAGCTTAGAAGGAGCGGGGGGACGGGGTGGTACGCAGTATTTT CASSLEGAGGRGGTQYF
TRBJ2-1 NA TRBV7-8 NA TGTGCCAGCAGCTCCTCTAGCCACCGCAATGAGCAGTTCTTC CASSSSSHRNEQFF
TRBJ2-1 NA TRBV11-3 NA TGTGCCAGCAGCTTCGACGGGGGAACGAACTACAATGAGCAGTTCTTC CASSFDGGTNYNEQFF
TRBJ2-5 NA TRBV7-9 TRBD2 TGTGCCAGCAGTTACACGGGAGGGACGAGGCCCGGGACCCAGTACTTC CASSYTGGTRPGTQYF
TRBJ1-4 NA TRBV6-1 NA TGTGCCAGCAGTGAAGCGCTGGCAGGGTCTAATGAAAAACTGTTTTTT CASSEALAGSNEKLFF
TRBJ1-6 few TRBV2 NA TGTGCCAGCAGGGACAGATTAGCTTTGGGAAATTCACCCCTCCACTTT CASRDRLALGNSPLHF
TRBJ2-3 NA TRBV5-8 TRBD2 TGTGCCAGCAGCTTGGGCGAGCGGGGGGGGCTGGATACGCAGTATTTT CASSLGERGGLDTQYF
TRBJ2-1 NA TRBV19 TRBD2 TGTGCCAGTAGTCTAGGACGGGGGGATGAGCAGTTCTTC CASSLGRGDEQFF
TRBJ2-3 NA TRBV11-2 TRBD2 TGTGCCAGCAGCCTTAGCGGGGGGCTCACAGATACGCAGTATTTT CASSLSGGLTDTQYF
TRBJ2-1 NA TRBV6-5 NA TGTGCCAGCACCCACCAGAGAGGACAGTACAATGAGCAGTTCTTC CASTHQRGQYNEQFF